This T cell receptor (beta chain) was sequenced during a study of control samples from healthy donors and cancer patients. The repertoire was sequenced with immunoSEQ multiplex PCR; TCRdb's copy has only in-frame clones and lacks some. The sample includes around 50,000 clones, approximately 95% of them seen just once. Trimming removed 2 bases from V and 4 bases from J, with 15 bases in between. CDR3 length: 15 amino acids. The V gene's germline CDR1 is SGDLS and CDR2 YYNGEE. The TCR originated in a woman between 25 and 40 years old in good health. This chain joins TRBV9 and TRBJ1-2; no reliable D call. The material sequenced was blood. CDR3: CASSVDTTLPYGYTF. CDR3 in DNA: TGTGCCAGCAGCGTTGACACCACATTGCCCTATGGCTACACCTTC.